The 21 T cell receptor beta chains presented below share a single source sample, sequenced in a study of cytomegalovirus exposure and HLA in healthy donors. This table comes from immunoSEQ multiplex PCR, and its TCRdb copy is limited to in-frame clones, with some not included. This table holds 300,000 to 350,000 clones, roughly 88% found once. The specimen sequenced was PBMCs. These TCRs come from a man aged 25 to 40 in good health and CMV-seronegative.

The sample holds one count of this clone. The chain has TRBV7-6 and TRBJ2-3; 7 positions match TRBD1. Germline loops: CDR1 SGHVS, CDR2 FNYEAQ. The CDR3 covers 16 residues. V gave up 5 bases and J gave up 4 bases; unmatched junction bases: 12. The DNA for the CDR3 is TGTGCCAGCAGCCCAAATAGAGGGGGCAGGTCAGATACGCAGTATTTT. Translation: CASSPNRGGRSDTQYF.

The chain carries TRBV18 and TRBJ2-3; the D gene is possibly TRBD2 (6 bases). Germline CDR1 and CDR2: KGHSH and LQKENI. The CDR3 totals 17 residues. Trimming left V 6 bases short and J 1 base short, with 20 bases between. The CDR3 bases are TGTGCCAGCTCCCGGGGGAACCCGACCCCCGGCACAGATACGCAGTATTTT. It translates to CASSRGNPTPGTDTQYF.

The J gene is TRBJ2-5, the V gene TRBV30, with 15 positions matching TRBD2. Per germline, CDR1 GTSNPN and CDR2 SVGIG (reference sequence). V was pared by 0 bases and J by 4 bases, with 15 bases of the junction left unmatched. This CDR3 has 20 amino acids. CDR3 residues: CAWSVARTSGGAWSGETQYF. CDR3 coding DNA: TGTGCCTGGAGTGTAGCGAGGACTAGCGGGGGGGCCTGGAGTGGAGAGACCCAGTACTTC.

The chain is built from TRBV6-1 and TRBJ1-3; D remains ambiguous. V shed 2 bases and J shed 0 bases, with 2 bases lying between them. The CDR3 has 13 residues. The germline V gene encodes CDR1 MNHNS and CDR2 SASEGT. The CDR3 spells CASSEYSGNTIYF. For the CDR3, the DNA is TGTGCCAGCAGTGAATACTCTGGAAACACCATATATTTT.

The genes are TRBV19 and TRBJ1-1; TRBD1 matches 7 bases. Germline V lookup: CDR1 LNHDA, CDR2 SQIVND (reference sequence). Trimming removed 5 bases from V and 0 bases from J; junction bases left unmatched: 9. The CDR3 sequence is 16 residues long. Here the CDR3 reads CASSPPTGRMNTEAFF. The CDR3 DNA reads as TGTGCCAGTAGTCCCCCGACAGGGCGAATGAACACTGAAGCTTTCTTT.

Only one count was recorded for this clone. The rearrangement joins TRBV11-2 to TRBJ1-1; no reliable D call. The V end was cut by 5 bases, the J end by 0 bases, with 13 bases between. The CDR3 is 15 residues long. CDR1 and CDR2 from the germline V gene are SGHAT and FQNNGV. CDR3 region: CASSPSLQVNTEAFF. The CDR3 DNA is TGTGCCAGCAGCCCGTCTCTCCAGGTGAACACTGAAGCTTTCTTT.

The chain joins TRBV5-1 to TRBJ1-2; D unclear. V gave up 0 bases and J gave up 2 bases, with 8 bases separating them. The CDR3 has 14 amino acids. Germline CDR1 and CDR2: SGHRS and YFSETQ. As DNA, the CDR3 is TGCGCCAGCAGCTTGGATCCAGAAAACTATGGCTACACCTTC. It translates to CASSLDPENYGYTF.

This sequence joins TRBV27 and TRBJ2-1; D possibly corresponds to TRBD2 (6 bases). The V end lost 1 base, the J end lost 8 bases, and 6 bases lay between the germline ends. Per germline, CDR1 MNHEY and CDR2 SMNVEV (reference sequence). The CDR3 contains 12 residues. CDR3 protein: CASSLWGDEQFF. CDR3 DNA sequence: TGTGCCAGCAGTTTATGGGGGGATGAGCAGTTCTTC.

The J gene is TRBJ1-2, the V gene TRBV19; 9 positions match TRBD1. The CDR3 has 14 amino acids. The trim removed 3 bases at V and 8 bases at J, leaving 7 bases unmatched. Germline CDR1 LNHDA, CDR2 SQIVND (reference sequence). The CDR3, as DNA: TGTGCCAGTAGTATCCGGGACAGGGTGCGCGGCTACACCTTC. Residues: CASSIRDRVRGYTF.

V gene TRBV25-1 combines with J gene TRBJ2-3; D perhaps matches TRBD2 (6 bases). The germline V gene has CDR1 MGHDK and CDR2 SYGVNS. V shed 8 bases and J shed 3 bases, with 15 bases lying between them. The CDR3 loop spans 14 amino acids. As DNA, the CDR3 is TGTGCCAGCCGCGGGGAGCGGTTGACAGATACGCAGTATTTT. This sequence encodes CASRGERLTDTQYF.

The rearrangement joins TRBV11-2 to TRBJ1-4; D possibly corresponds to TRBD1 (6 bases). This CDR3 comprises 16 residues. V was shortened by 4 bases and J by 4 bases, with 16 bases between the two germline ends. Germline V gene data show CDR1 as SGHAT and CDR2 as FQNNGV. CDR3 nucleotide sequence: TGTGCCAGCAGCTCCCAGAGCGGGGGCGGTAATGAAAAACTGTTTTTT. Encoded protein: CASSSQSGGGNEKLFF. The variable domain in full, with the rest retrieved from reference TRBV11-2 and TRBJ1-4, is EAGVAQSPRYKIIEKRQSVAFWCNPISGHATLYWYQQILGQGPKLLIQFQNNGVVDDSQLPKDRFSAERLKGVDSTLKIQPAKLEDSAVYLCASSSQSGGGNEKLFFGSGTQLSVL.

J is TRBJ2-1 and V is TRBV7-9, with 7 bases aligning to TRBD2. The CDR3 runs 14 residues. CDR1 and CDR2 from the germline V gene are SEHNR and FQNEAQ (reference sequence). Germline trimming cut 11 bases from V and 3 bases from J; bases unmatched to any gene: 10. CDR3 residues: CAARKAGIYNEQFF. The CDR3 DNA reads as TGTGCCGCGCGTAAAGCGGGGATCTACAATGAGCAGTTCTTC.

The CDR3 DNA reads TGCGCCAGCAGAGACCCAGGGGAAGGGAGTGGAAACACCATATATTTT. Its protein is CASRDPGEGSGNTIYF. The gene calls are TRBV10-2 and TRBJ1-3, with D perhaps matching TRBD1 (6 bases). From germline, CDR1 is WSHSY and CDR2 SAAADI. The germline V and J ends were trimmed by 6 bases and 3 bases, with 18 bases remaining between them. CDR3 size: 16 residues.

This sequence joins TRBV7-9 and TRBJ1-2; D remains unclear. Trimming took 1 base from V and 3 from J, leaving 6 bases between them. The CDR3 spans 13 residues. The germline CDR1 and CDR2 sequences are SEHNR and FQNEAQ (reference sequence). CDR3 nucleotide sequence: TGTGCCAGCAGCTTAGTGGGAGACTATGGCTACACCTTC. Residues: CASSLVGDYGYTF.

The chain recombines TRBV11-2 with TRBJ2-3, with a possible D match to TRBD2 (6 bases). Germline CDR1 SGHAT, CDR2 FQNNGV. The CDR3 is made up of 15 amino acids. V was trimmed by 5 bases and J by 0 bases, leaving 12 bases between them. The CDR3 protein is CASSRGLFSTDTQYF. The CDR3 coding sequence is TGTGCCAGCAGCCGGGGACTGTTTAGCACAGATACGCAGTATTTT.

This chain links TRBV1 with TRBJ2-3; the D call of TRBD2 is as the table states it, not checked on the DNA. TRBV1 is a pseudogene. The CDR3 is 17 amino acids. The CDR3: CTSSQDMRGGGTDTQYF. In nucleotides, the CDR3 is TGCACCAGCAGCCAAGATATGAGAGGGGGGGGCACAGATACGCAGTATTTT.

The rearrangement joins TRBV27 to TRBJ1-2, with 7 bases that match TRBD1. Trimming removed 5 bases from V and 4 bases from J; junction bases left unmatched: 13. Germline CDR1 is MNHEY and CDR2 is SMNVEV (reference sequence). The CDR3 runs 16 residues. In DNA, the CDR3 is TGTGCCAGCAGTACGACCCCATGGACAGGACCCTATGGCTACACCTTC. Its translation: CASSTTPWTGPYGYTF.

The rearrangement joins TRBV6-5 to TRBJ1-5; tentatively, D is TRBD1 (6 bases). With 0 bases removed from V and 4 bases from J, the gap between germline ends came to 10 bases. This CDR3 has 15 amino acids. Germline V gives CDR1 MNHEY, CDR2 SVGAGI. The chain's CDR3 is CASSYSGTGNQPQHF. The CDR3 DNA follows: TGTGCCAGCAGTTACTCCGGAACAGGGAATCAGCCCCAGCATTTT.

The chain combines TRBV15 with TRBJ2-3, with a possible D match to TRBD2 (6 bases). In germline, CDR1 is LNHNV, CDR2 YYDKDF (reference sequence). This CDR3 spans 14 amino acids. With 10 bases removed from V and 0 bases from J, the gap between germline ends came to 14 bases. The CDR3 DNA sequence: TGTGCCATATCACGCGGGGCTAGCACAGATACGCAGTATTTT. Encoded protein: CAISRGASTDTQYF. Complete variable domain (other parts from reference TRBV15 and TRBJ2-3): DAMVIQNPRYQVTQFGKPVTLSCSQTLNHNVMYWYQQKSSQAPKLLFHYYDKDFNNEADTPDNFQSRRPNTSFCFLDIRSPGLGDTAMYLCAISRGASTDTQYFGPGTRLTVL.

The gene calls are TRBV11-2 and TRBJ1-2, with D unresolved. CDR1 is SGHAT and CDR2 is FQNNGV in the germline V gene. V was pared by 5 bases and J by 5 bases, with 12 bases between. There are 13 residues in the CDR3. The CDR3 DNA reads TGTGCCAGCAGCGCCGGACTGCCTTATGGCTACACCTTC. Its protein product is CASSAGLPYGYTF.

This chain joins TRBV5-6 and TRBJ1-2; D is possibly TRBD1 (6 bases). This CDR3 has 15 amino acids. The germline V gene encodes CDR1 SGHDT and CDR2 YYEEEE. The V and J ends lost 1 base and 0 bases respectively, with 10 bases between them. CDR3 coding DNA: TGTGCCAGCAGCTTGCGGACAGTCTCTAACTATGGCTACACCTTC. Translation: CASSLRTVSNYGYTF.